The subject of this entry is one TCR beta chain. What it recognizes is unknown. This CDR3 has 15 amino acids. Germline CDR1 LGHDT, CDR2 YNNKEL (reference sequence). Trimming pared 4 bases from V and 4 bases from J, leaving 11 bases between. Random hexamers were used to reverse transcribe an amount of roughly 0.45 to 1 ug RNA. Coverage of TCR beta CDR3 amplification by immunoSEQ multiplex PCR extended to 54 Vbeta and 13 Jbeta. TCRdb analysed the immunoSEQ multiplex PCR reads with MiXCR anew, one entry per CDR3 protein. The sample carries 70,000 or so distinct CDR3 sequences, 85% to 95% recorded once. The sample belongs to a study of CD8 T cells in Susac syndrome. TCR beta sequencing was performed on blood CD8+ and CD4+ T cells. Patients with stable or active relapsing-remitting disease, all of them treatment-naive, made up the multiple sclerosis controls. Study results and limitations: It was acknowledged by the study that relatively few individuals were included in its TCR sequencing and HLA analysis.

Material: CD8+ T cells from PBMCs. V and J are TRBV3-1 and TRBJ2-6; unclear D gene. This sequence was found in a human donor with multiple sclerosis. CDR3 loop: CASSPQPGGANVLTF. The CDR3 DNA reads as TGTGCCAGCAGCCCACAGCCTGGGGGGGCCAACGTCCTGACTTTC.